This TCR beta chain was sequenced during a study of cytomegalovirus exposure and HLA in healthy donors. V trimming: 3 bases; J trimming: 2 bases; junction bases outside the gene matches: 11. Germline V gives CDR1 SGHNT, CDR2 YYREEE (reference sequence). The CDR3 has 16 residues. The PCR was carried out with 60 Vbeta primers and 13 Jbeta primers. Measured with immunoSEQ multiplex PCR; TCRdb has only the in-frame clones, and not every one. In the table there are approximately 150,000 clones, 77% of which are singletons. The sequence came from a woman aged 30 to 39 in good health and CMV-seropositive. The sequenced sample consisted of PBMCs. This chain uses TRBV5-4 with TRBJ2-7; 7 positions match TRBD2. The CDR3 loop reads CASSSRKRGGTYEQYF. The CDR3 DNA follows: TGTGCCAGCAGCTCGAGGAAGCGCGGGGGAACCTACGAGCAGTACTTC.